A selection of T cell receptor beta chains follows, all from one sample in a study of long-term antiretroviral therapy in people with HIV. Produced via immunoSEQ multiplex PCR; TCRdb's table is partial and in-frame only. The data contain about 24,000 clones, 87% of them singletons. Sequenced material: unsorted PBMCs, taken 1.8 years before starting antiretroviral therapy. These receptors all come from a man in his fifties with HIV. The CDR3 runs from the conserved cysteine through the conserved F or W. The order of the fields is CDR3 protein, CDR3 DNA, J gene, V gene, clone size, D gene. A D gene is named only where the DNA matches it firmly. Where a row states a size, it is once, few, many or the class of an expanded clone; other rows omit it.

CASSLSGSSGQPQHF	TGTGCCAGCAGCTTATCCGGGTCCTCCGGTCAGCCCCAGCATTTT	TRBJ1-5	TRBV7-8	-	-
CASSSKAGRTDTQYF	TGTGCCAGCAGCTCGAAAGCGGGCCGCACAGATACGCAGTATTTT	TRBJ2-3	TRBV7-2	-	-
CASSVPGGGSYEQYF	TGTGCCAGCAGTGTGCCGGGTGGAGGCTCCTACGAGCAGTACTTC	TRBJ2-7	TRBV2	few	-
CASSQDRNSNSNQPQHF	TGCGCCAGCAGCCAAGATAGGAACAGCAATAGCAATCAGCCCCAGCATTTT	TRBJ1-5	TRBV4-3	-	-
CASSSLSGSSFQETQYF	TGTGCCAGCTCATCTTTGTCAGGATCAAGTTTCCAAGAGACCCAGTACTTC	TRBJ2-5	TRBV18	-	-
CASSRIYREQETQYF	TGCGCCAGCAGCCGAATATACAGAGAACAAGAGACCCAGTACTTC	TRBJ2-5	TRBV4-1	-	-
CASSGGTAAYEQYF	TGCGCCAGCAGCGGAGGGACAGCAGCCTACGAGCAGTACTTC	TRBJ2-7	TRBV5-1	-	-
CASTQRQGLDEQFF	TGCGCCAGCACCCAAAGACAGGGGTTGGATGAGCAGTTCTTC	TRBJ2-1	TRBV5-1	-	TRBD1
CAISALRDAEAFF	TGTGCCATCAGTGCCTTACGAGATGCTGAAGCTTTCTTT	TRBJ1-1	TRBV10-3	-	-
CASSLTTGLSTEAFF	TGTGCCAGCTCACTTACGACAGGGTTGAGCACTGAAGCTTTCTTT	TRBJ1-1	TRBV18	-	TRBD1
CSVGRDHYEQYF	TGCAGCGTTGGTCGGGACCACTACGAGCAGTACTTC	TRBJ2-7	TRBV29-1	-	-
CASSLASLARATDTQYF	TGCGCCAGCAGCTTGGCCTCTTTAGCCAGGGCGACAGATACGCAGTATTTT	TRBJ2-3	TRBV5-1	-	-
CASSVTGTGNSPLHF	TGTGCCAGCAGCGTAACCGGGACAGGCAATTCACCCCTCCACTTT	TRBJ1-6	TRBV9	-	TRBD1
CASSSAKQGYEKLFF	TGTGCCAGCAGTTCCGCAAAGCAGGGGTATGAAAAACTGTTTTTT	TRBJ1-4	TRBV6-5	-	-
CASSPWRTPAYGGQETQYF	TGTGCCAGCAGCCCCTGGCGGACGCCCGCCTACGGGGGCCAAGAGACCCAGTACTTC	TRBJ2-5	TRBV13	-	-
CASSRTGPLSGEQYF	TGTGCCAGCAGTCGGACAGGGCCCTTGTCTGGTGAGCAGTACTTC	TRBJ2-7	TRBV6-1	once	TRBD1
CASSLPGPGNQPQHF	TGTGCCAGCAGTTTACCAGGGCCGGGGAATCAGCCCCAGCATTTT	TRBJ1-5	TRBV28	once	-
CASSQAPGWDEQFF	TGTGCCAGCAGCCAAGCCCCGGGTTGGGATGAGCAGTTCTTC	TRBJ2-1	TRBV14	-	-
CASSRDTYEQYF	TGTGCCAGCAGCCGAGACACCTACGAGCAGTACTTC	TRBJ2-7	TRBV4-2	-	-
CASSYSTGIYEQYF	TGTGCCAGCAGTTACTCGACGGGGATATACGAGCAGTACTTC	TRBJ2-7	TRBV6-5	-	-
CASSPQGLASETQYF	TGCGCCAGCAGCCCCCAAGGACTAGCTTCAGAGACCCAGTACTTC	TRBJ2-5	TRBV4-3	-	TRBD2
CASSSRSAPTYEQYF	TGCGCCAGCAGCTCCCGTTCTGCCCCGACCTACGAGCAGTACTTC	TRBJ2-7	TRBV5-1	few	-